This section outlines one T cell receptor beta chain sequence together with its context. Germline V gives CDR1 SGHRS, CDR2 YFSETQ. This CDR3 contains 16 residues. Between the trimmed V and J ends, which lost 2 bases and 6 bases, there was a span of 17 bases. The assay was immunoSEQ multiplex PCR, and TCRdb's table has in-frame clones only and misses some. Here the sample spans roughly 34,000 clones, approximately 89% being singletons. This sample was taken from a study of OX40 agonist ivuxolimab in advanced cancers. Systemic immunosuppression or a history of autoimmune disease excluded patients. This receptor was identified in an adult with an advanced solid tumor such as melanoma, head and neck, liver or kidney cancer. The material sequenced was CD4+ or CD8+ T cells sorted from blood, taken in a trial of the OX40 agonist ivuxolimab. The rearrangement uses TRBV5-1 and TRBJ2-2; possible D gene TRBD2, 6 bases. The CDR3 nucleotides read TGCGCCAGCAGCTTTTTGTGGGAGGCGGGGTCCGGGGAGCTGTTTTTT. As protein: CASSFLWEAGSGELFF.